This paragraph covers one TCR beta chain sequence. Its matching antigen is unknown. CDR3 length: 16 amino acids. Trimming removed 0 bases at V and 0 bases at J, with 9 bases between. Germline CDR1 reads MGHRA; CDR2 reads YSYEKL. The sample comes from a study of T cell responses to AZD1222 COVID-19 vaccine. Study findings and constraints: The span of vaccine-associated CD4 TCRs extended across spike, with dominance at 160-218 and 743-854.

Libraries were prepared by immunoSEQ multiplex PCR; TCRdb keeps only in-frame clonotypes and omits some of them. The sample lists about 130,000 clones; 88% were seen once. The J gene is TRBJ2-1, the V gene TRBV4-1; perhaps TRBD1 as D (5 bases). This clonotype originated in an adult who received the AZD1222 COVID-19 vaccine. Sample: peripheral blood, taken 28 days after the second AZD1222 dose. The CDR3 region is CASSQDQGNSYNEQFF. The CDR3 DNA reads TGCGCCAGCAGCCAAGATCAGGGAAACTCCTACAATGAGCAGTTCTTC.